This T cell receptor (beta chain) was obtained from a study of cytomegalovirus exposure and HLA in healthy donors. General study points: Specific recognition of CMV antigens was confirmed in vitro for a few chains (all CMV-associated). TRBV6-2, TRBV6-3 and some other V segments were unresolvable in 87-base-pair reads. Being productive about 90% or about 30% of the time was typical of most TCR beta V segments in an earlier analysis.

PCR amplification relied on 60 Vbeta primers (plus 13 Jbeta primers). The authors' processing: It was a later analysis that counted 83 million or so unique TCR beta chains, of which some 10 million were shared. Sequencing used immunoSEQ multiplex PCR; TCRdb keeps in-frame clones, though not all of them. That table gives V, J and clone size, and the DNA gave D and trimming. This sample has about 160,000 clones, with over 70% found just once. A note on this clone: Its specificity is unknown.

Germline V gives CDR1 SGHRS, CDR2 YFSETQ. Trimming took off 4 bases at V and 2 bases at J, with 9 bases between the two ends. The CDR3 length is 13 residues. The source is a woman between 50 and 59 years old in good health and CMV-seropositive. Specimen: PBMCs. The chain joins TRBV5-1 to TRBJ1-2; tentative D call: TRBD1 (6 bases). For the CDR3, the DNA is TGCGCCAGCAGCCTAGGACAGAACTATGGCTACACCTTC. It encodes CASSLGQNYGYTF.